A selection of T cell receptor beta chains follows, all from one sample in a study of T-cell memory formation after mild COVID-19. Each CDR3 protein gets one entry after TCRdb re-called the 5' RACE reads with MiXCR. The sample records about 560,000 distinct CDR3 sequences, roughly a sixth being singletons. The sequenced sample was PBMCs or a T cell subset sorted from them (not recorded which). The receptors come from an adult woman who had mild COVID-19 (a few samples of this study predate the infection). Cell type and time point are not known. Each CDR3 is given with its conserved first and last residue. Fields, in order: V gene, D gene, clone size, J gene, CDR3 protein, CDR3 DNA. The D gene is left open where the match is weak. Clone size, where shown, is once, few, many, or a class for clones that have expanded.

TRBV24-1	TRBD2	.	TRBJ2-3	CATSDSGGLTDTQYF	TGTGCCACCAGTGATAGCGGGGGCCTGACAGATACGCAGTATTTT
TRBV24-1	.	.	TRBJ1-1	CATSDSEGEAWLDTEAFF	TGTGCCACCAGTGATTCGGAAGGAGAGGCTTGGCTTGACACTGAAGCTTTCTTT
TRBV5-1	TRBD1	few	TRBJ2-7	CASSFPAGGEQYF	TGCGCCAGCAGCTTCCCCGCAGGGGGCGAGCAGTACTTC
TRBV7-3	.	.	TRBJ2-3	CASSLSGMDTQYF	TGTGCCAGCAGCTTAAGTGGGATGGATACGCAGTATTTT
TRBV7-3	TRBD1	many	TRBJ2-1	CASSLRSDRGYNEQFF	TGTGCCAGCAGCTTAAGGTCGGACAGGGGCTACAATGAGCAGTTCTTC
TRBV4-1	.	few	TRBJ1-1	CASSQDLLSRVTHTEAFF	TGCGCCAGCAGCCAAGATCTTTTGAGCAGGGTGACGCACACTGAAGCTTTCTTT
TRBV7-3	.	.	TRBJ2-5	CASSFMDRLQETQYF	TGTGCCAGCAGCTTTATGGACAGACTCCAAGAGACCCAGTACTTC
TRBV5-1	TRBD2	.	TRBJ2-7	CASRDSTSGTIYEQYF	TGCGCCAGCAGGGACAGTACTAGCGGGACCATCTACGAGCAGTACTTC
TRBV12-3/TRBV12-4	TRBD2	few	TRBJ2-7	CASSLLGDYYEQYF	TGTGCCAGCAGTTTATTAGGGGACTACTACGAGCAGTACTTC
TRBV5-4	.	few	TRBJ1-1	CASRRGGIGTEAFF	TGTGCCAGCAGGCGTGGGGGGATCGGCACTGAAGCTTTCTTT
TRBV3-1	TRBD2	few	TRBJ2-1	CASSQGGTSGGYNEQFF	TGTGCCAGCAGCCAAGGTGGGACTAGCGGGGGTTACAATGAGCAGTTCTTC
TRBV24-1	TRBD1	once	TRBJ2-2	CATSEPDRATGELFF	TGTGCCACCAGTGAGCCCGACAGGGCCACCGGGGAGCTGTTTTTT
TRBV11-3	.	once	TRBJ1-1	CASRPPNARATEAFF	TGTGCCAGCAGACCTCCGAACGCTAGGGCCACTGAAGCTTTCTTT
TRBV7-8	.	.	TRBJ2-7	CASSKGRKTYEQYF	TGTGCCAGCAGCAAGGGACGGAAAACCTACGAGCAGTACTTC
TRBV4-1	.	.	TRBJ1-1	CASSQDENTEAFF	TGCGCCAGCAGCCAAGATGAGAACACTGAAGCTTTCTTT
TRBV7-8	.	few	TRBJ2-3	CASSLARVFRQGIDTQYF	TGTGCCAGCAGCTTAGCGCGAGTGTTTCGGCAGGGGATAGATACGCAGTATTTT
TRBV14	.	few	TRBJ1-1	CASSHQVGTEAFF	TGTGCCAGCAGCCACCAGGTGGGCACTGAAGCTTTCTTT
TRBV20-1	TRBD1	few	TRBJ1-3	CSAVRQGSGNTIYF	TGCAGTGCTGTCAGACAGGGTTCTGGAAACACCATATATTTT
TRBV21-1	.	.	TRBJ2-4	CASTPGPPIQSKNIQYF	TGTGCCAGCACCCCAGGGCCTCCTATACAGTCCAAAAACATTCAGTACTTC
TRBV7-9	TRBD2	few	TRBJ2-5	CASTPPGGEETQYF	TGTGCCAGCACCCCCCCGGGAGGAGAAGAGACCCAGTACTTC
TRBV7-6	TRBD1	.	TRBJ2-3	CASSLAGQGVTDTQYF	TGTGCCAGCAGCTTAGCGGGACAGGGGGTCACAGATACGCAGTATTTT
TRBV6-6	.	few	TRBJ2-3	CASSPQGNPSTDTQYF	TGTGCCAGCAGTCCCCAAGGGAATCCTAGCACAGATACGCAGTATTTT
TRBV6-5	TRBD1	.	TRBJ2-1	CASSYYPGQATYNEQFF	TGTGCCAGCAGTTACTATCCGGGACAGGCAACATACAATGAGCAGTTCTTC
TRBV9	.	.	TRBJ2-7	CASSAEGWSSSYEQYF	TGTGCCAGCAGCGCAGAGGGGTGGTCAAGCTCCTACGAGCAGTACTTC
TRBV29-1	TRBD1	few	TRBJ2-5	CSVDDRGTKTQYF	TGCAGCGTTGATGACAGGGGCACGAAGACCCAGTACTTC
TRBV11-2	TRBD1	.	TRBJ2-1	CASSSTGGGPDEQFF	TGTGCCAGCAGCTCGACAGGGGGCGGCCCTGATGAGCAGTTCTTC
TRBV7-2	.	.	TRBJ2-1	CASSRSGFSYNEQFF	TGTGCCAGCAGCCGTAGCGGCTTCTCCTACAATGAGCAGTTCTTC
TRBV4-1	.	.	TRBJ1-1	CASSHIYPEAFF	TGCGCCAGCAGCCACATATACCCTGAAGCTTTCTTT
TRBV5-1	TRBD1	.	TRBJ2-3	CASSPGDSSTDTQYF	TGCGCCAGCAGCCCCGGGGACAGTAGCACAGATACGCAGTATTTT
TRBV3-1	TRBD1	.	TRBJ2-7	CASSHLGTGVYEQYF	TGTGCCAGCAGCCATTTGGGGACAGGGGTCTACGAGCAGTACTTC
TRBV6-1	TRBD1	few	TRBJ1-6	CASSAGQGISPLHF	TGTGCCAGCAGTGCAGGACAGGGTATTTCACCCCTCCACTTT
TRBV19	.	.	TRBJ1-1	CASSIAGGANTEAFF	TGTGCCAGTAGTATAGCCGGGGGGGCAAACACTGAAGCTTTCTTT
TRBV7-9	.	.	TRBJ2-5	CASSLRTLLQETQYF	TGTGCCAGCAGCTTAAGGACCCTCCTACAAGAGACCCAGTACTTC
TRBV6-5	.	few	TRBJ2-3	CASSYGGTFLGGTQYF	TGTGCCAGCAGTTACGGTGGGACTTTCCTTGGGGGTACGCAGTATTTT
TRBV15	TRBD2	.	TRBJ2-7	CATSRAGTSGPQPYEQYF	TGTGCCACCAGCAGAGCGGGGACTAGCGGGCCCCAACCCTACGAGCAGTACTTC
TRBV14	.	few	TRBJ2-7	CASSQEATVNSYEQYF	TGTGCCAGCAGCCAAGAAGCGACAGTCAACTCCTACGAGCAGTACTTC
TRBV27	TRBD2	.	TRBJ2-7	CACGGLSSYEQYF	TGTGCCTGCGGGGGGCTGAGCTCCTACGAGCAGTACTTC
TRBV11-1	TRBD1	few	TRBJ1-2	CASSLGDRVPYGYTF	TGTGCCAGCAGCTTAGGGGACAGGGTTCCCTATGGCTACACCTTC
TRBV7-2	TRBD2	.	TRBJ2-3	CASSYRTSGADTQYF	TGTGCCAGCAGCTACCGGACTAGCGGGGCAGATACGCAGTATTTT
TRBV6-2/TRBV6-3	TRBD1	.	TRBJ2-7	CASSYAGQGRREQYF	TGTGCCAGCAGTTACGCAGGACAGGGAAGAAGAGAGCAGTACTTC
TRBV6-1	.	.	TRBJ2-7	CASSGSLRSYEQYF	TGTGCCAGCAGTGGTAGCCTTAGGTCCTACGAGCAGTACTTC
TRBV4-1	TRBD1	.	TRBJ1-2	CASSPIGQGNYGYTF	TGCGCCAGCAGCCCCATCGGACAGGGTAACTATGGCTACACCTTC
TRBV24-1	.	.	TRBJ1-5	CATSDTGGNQPQHF	TGTGCCACCAGTGATACCGGGGGCAATCAGCCCCAGCATTTT
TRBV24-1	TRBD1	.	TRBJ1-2	CATSDFGADRVVGYTF	TGTGCCACCAGTGATTTTGGGGCGGACAGGGTCGTCGGCTACACCTTC
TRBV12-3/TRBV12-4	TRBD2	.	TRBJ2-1	CASSEGWLAGGWSEQFF	TGTGCCAGCAGTGAGGGATGGCTAGCGGGAGGGTGGAGTGAGCAGTTCTTC
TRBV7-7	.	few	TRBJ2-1	CASSPTVTAYNEQFF	TGTGCTAGCAGCCCTACTGTAACCGCCTACAATGAGCAGTTCTTC
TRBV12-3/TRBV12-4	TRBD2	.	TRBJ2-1	CASSSYWTSGRKEQFF	TGTGCCAGCAGTTCCTATTGGACTAGCGGGAGAAAAGAGCAGTTCTTC
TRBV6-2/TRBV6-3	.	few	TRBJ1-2	CASSYAPTGYTF	TGTGCCAGCAGTTACGCACCGACTGGCTACACCTTC
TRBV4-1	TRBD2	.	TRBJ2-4	CASSLLAGVLKNIQYF	TGCGCCAGCAGCCTTCTAGCGGGGGTTCTCAAAAACATTCAGTACTTC
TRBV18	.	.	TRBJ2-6	CASSPARGSGANVLTF	TGTGCCAGCTCACCAGCTCGAGGCTCTGGGGCCAACGTCCTGACTTTC
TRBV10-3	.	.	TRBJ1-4	CAISAEGLTEKLFF	TGTGCCATCAGTGCAGAGGGGTTGACTGAAAAACTGTTTTTT
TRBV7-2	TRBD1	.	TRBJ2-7	CASSPDRGNYEQYF	TGTGCCAGCAGCCCTGACAGGGGAAACTACGAGCAGTACTTC
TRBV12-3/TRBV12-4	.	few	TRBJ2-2	CASSSFENGELFF	TGTGCCAGCAGTTCGTTTGAGAATGGGGAGCTGTTTTTT
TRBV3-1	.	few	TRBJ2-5	CASSRQPSQETQYF	TGTGCCAGCAGCCGACAGCCGAGCCAAGAGACCCAGTACTTC